Reported below is one T cell receptor (beta chain). The antigen remains undetermined. This specimen belongs to a study of T-cell reconstitution after alpha-beta-depleted transplantation in children. Preparation of the TCRbeta library was carried out with unique molecular identifiers. TCRdb reprocessed the PCR reads with MiXCR, giving one entry per CDR3 protein. This table holds 250,000 to 400,000 distinct CDR3 sequences, approximately 23% found once. CDR1 and CDR2 from the germline V gene are SGHRS and YFSETQ. The length of the CDR3 is 19 residues. With V trimmed by 7 bases and J by 0 bases, 15 bases remained unmatched. Study observations and caveats: Several hundred expanded graft clones reportedly supplied alpha-beta T cells about two months after transplant.

The sequence derives from a male patient between 5 and 17 years old who had a stem cell transplant for acute lymphoblastic leukemia, so the T cells may come from the graft donor. Source: PBMCs, mostly from graft donor cells, taken 180 days after TCRalphabeta/CD19-depleted stem cell transplant. This sequence joins TRBV5-1 and TRBJ2-1, with 11 nucleotides matching TRBD2. Here the CDR3 reads CASSLLAGASRSSYNEQFF. In DNA form, the CDR3 reads TGCGCCAGCTCCTTACTAGCGGGAGCGTCCCGGAGCTCCTACAATGAGCAGTTCTTC.